Listed below are T cell receptor beta chains from one sample, sequenced in a study of T-cell reconstitution after alpha-beta-depleted transplantation in children. MiXCR, applied by TCRdb to the PCR reads, yields one record per CDR3 protein. The table has under 850,000 distinct CDR3 sequences, about 12% seen once. The starting material was PBMCs, obtained before TCRalphabeta/CD19-depleted stem cell transplant. These receptors all come from a girl between 2 and 10 years old with congenital amegakaryocytic thrombocytopenia, due to receive a stem cell transplant. Each CDR3 is given with its conserved first and last residue.

V gene,J gene,CDR3 protein
TRBV27,TRBJ2-7,CASGELGGSSYEQYF
TRBV27,TRBJ2-5,CASRLILAGKETQYF
TRBV5-1,TRBJ1-1,CASSLVQGEAFF
TRBV4-2,TRBJ2-1,CASSRKWGFGNNEQFF
TRBV7-9,TRBJ2-7,CASSLAGGRMWYEQYF
TRBV28,TRBJ2-3,CAVTGGASTDTQYF
TRBV5-1,TRBJ1-2,CASSLWDREARTF
TRBV29-1,TRBJ2-3,CSVEVVAGGEADTQYF
TRBV20-1,TRBJ2-1,CSGGDSWTSRSYNEQFF
TRBV5-1,TRBJ2-1,CASSFTARANEQFF
TRBV12-3/TRBV12-4,TRBJ1-3,CASSLEQGGRNTIYF
TRBV6-1,TRBJ1-5,CASSEKWDFQPQHF
TRBV5-1,TRBJ1-2,CASSFQGSGYTF
TRBV12-3/TRBV12-4,TRBJ1-2,CASSARDSEYDYTF
TRBV18,TRBJ2-7,CASSRTSGRYEQYF
TRBV7-6,TRBJ2-2,CASSLAPGTATGELFF
TRBV4-2,TRBJ2-1,CASSRLSTAAHEQFF
TRBV7-7,TRBJ2-3,CASSSGTGAQDTQYF
TRBV5-5,TRBJ2-1,CASSLSGLDNDEQFF
TRBV20-1,TRBJ2-1,CSARDPGGSPYNEQFF
TRBV10-3,TRBJ2-7,CAISESMQAGGEQYF
TRBV3-1,TRBJ2-3,CASSQDVNPRTQYF
TRBV11-3,TRBJ2-3,CASSSYSSGSTDTQYF
TRBV10-3,TRBJ2-5,CAIRGLAGGETQYF
TRBV12-3/TRBV12-4,TRBJ2-1,CASRIAGGPTIEQFF
TRBV6-5,TRBJ1-3,CASSYSIRSGNTIYF
TRBV20-1,TRBJ2-3,CSATLFRGNTQYF
TRBV5-1,TRBJ1-2,CASTSGSVSYGYTF
TRBV12-3/TRBV12-4,TRBJ1-2,CASSLAGQGDYGYTF
TRBV29-1,TRBJ2-3,CSARLGLAGGSSTDTQYF
TRBV3-1,TRBJ2-4,CASSYRSAGNQYF
TRBV6-4,TRBJ1-2,CASSDYPGGSAFYTF
TRBV5-1,TRBJ2-5,CASSLADIGTVGLETQYF
TRBV27,TRBJ2-1,CASSPTGGGSVYNEQFF
TRBV27,TRBJ2-1,CASSFGGVNNEQFF
TRBV11-1,TRBJ2-5,CASSLGFGRGDLQETQYF
TRBV20-1,TRBJ2-4,CSAREVDIQYF
TRBV5-4,TRBJ2-1,CASSLRSARRGYEQFF
TRBV18,TRBJ2-1,CASSPRDLDEQFF
TRBV6-1,TRBJ2-7,CASRGTSGSILYEQYF
TRBV12-5,TRBJ2-2,CASGFFVGGPTGELFF
TRBV20-1,TRBJ2-7,CSARAGTDLLQQYF
TRBV7-9,TRBJ1-1,CASSLAQNTEAFF
TRBV12-3/TRBV12-4,TRBJ2-1,CASSMDKGRDEQFF
TRBV4-1,TRBJ2-1,CASSNLLAGQNEQFF
TRBV5-1,TRBJ2-3,CASSLLEGAGDTQYF
TRBV11-2,TRBJ2-7,CASSALRTSGIGRDSTYEQYF
TRBV6-1,TRBJ2-7,CASSELARESYEQYF
TRBV5-1,TRBJ2-7,CASSQDRDLSYEQYF
TRBV3-1,TRBJ2-7,CASSQYGQGAISYEQYF
TRBV20-1,TRBJ1-1,CSAGGADLTTEAFF